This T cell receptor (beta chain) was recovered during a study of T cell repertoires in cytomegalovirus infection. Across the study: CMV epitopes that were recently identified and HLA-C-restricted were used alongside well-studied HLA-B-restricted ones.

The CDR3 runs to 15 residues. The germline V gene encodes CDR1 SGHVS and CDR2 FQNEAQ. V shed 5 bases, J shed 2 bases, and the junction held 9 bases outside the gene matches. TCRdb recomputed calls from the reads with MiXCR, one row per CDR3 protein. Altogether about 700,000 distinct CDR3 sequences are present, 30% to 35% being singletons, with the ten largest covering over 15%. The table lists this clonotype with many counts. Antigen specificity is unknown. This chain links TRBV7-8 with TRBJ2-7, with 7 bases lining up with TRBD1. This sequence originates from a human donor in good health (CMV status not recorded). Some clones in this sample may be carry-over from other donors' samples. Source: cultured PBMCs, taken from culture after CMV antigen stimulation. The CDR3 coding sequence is TGTGCCAGCAGCCCGCGGACAGGACCAGCCTACGAGCAGTACTTC. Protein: CASSPRTGPAYEQYF.